The next 4 T cell receptor beta chains were all read from a single sample in a study of cytomegalovirus exposure and HLA in healthy donors. PCR amplification relied on 60 Vbeta primers (plus 13 Jbeta primers). Assay used: immunoSEQ multiplex PCR; TCRdb lists only in-frame clones, some missing. This table has 200,000 to 250,000 clones, roughly four fifths appearing once. The sample was PBMCs. The receptors were sampled from a girl aged 5-17 years in good health and CMV-seronegative.

This sequence joins TRBV19 and TRBJ1-1, with 7 positions matching TRBD1. The junction had 10 bases not matched to a gene; V was cut back by 9 bases and J by 3 bases. The CDR3 covers 14 residues. Germline V gives CDR1 LNHDA, CDR2 SQIVND (reference sequence). The CDR3 loop is CASSPQGVYTEAFF. The DNA for the CDR3 is TGTGCCAGCAGCCCTCAGGGGGTTTACACTGAAGCTTTCTTT.

The chain carries TRBV29-1 and TRBJ1-1; D unclear. CDR1 and CDR2 from the germline V gene are SQVTM and ANQGSEA. Trimming removed 7 bases from V and 0 bases from J, with 21 bases in between. The CDR3 has 16 amino acids. The DNA for the CDR3 is TGCAGCGCATCAGGTGCCTTACAGAGTATGAACACTGAAGCTTTCTTT. Translating gives CSASGALQSMNTEAFF. Full variable domain (rest looked up from reference TRBV29-1 and TRBJ1-1): SAVISQKPSRDICQRGTSLTIQCQVDSQVTMMFWYRQQPGQSLTLIATANQGSEATYESGFVIDKFPISRPNLTFSTLTVSNMSPEDSSIYLCSASGALQSMNTEAFFGQGTRLTVV.

The rearrangement links TRBV28 to TRBJ1-2; TRBD1 matches 8 bases. CDR1 is MDHEN and CDR2 is SYDVKM in the germline V gene. The CDR3 runs to 14 residues. J gave up 7 bases and V 3 bases, and 7 bases lay outside the gene matches. The CDR3 sequence: CASSFRQGSAGYTF. CDR3 nucleotide sequence: TGTGCCAGCAGTTTCCGACAGGGGTCGGCTGGCTACACCTTC.

This chain links TRBV7-9 with TRBJ2-5, with TRBD1 matching over 10 bases. J was trimmed by 5 bases and V by 0 bases; bases with no gene match: 6. The CDR3 contains 16 residues. Per the germline V gene, CDR1 is SEHNR and CDR2 is FQNEAQ (reference sequence). The CDR3 DNA reads as TGTGCCAGCAGCTTAGCGACAGGGGGCGCGGTGGAGACCCAGTACTTC. This gives the protein CASSLATGGAVETQYF.